The TCR beta chain described here comes from a study of T cell repertoires in cytomegalovirus infection. The wider study: Shared public TCR beta signatures pointed to both CMV infection and a matching HLA type. General study findings and limits: The ex vivo response was dominated by HLA-C-restricted CMV-specific TCR beta clonotypes. CMV carriers having the relevant HLA were flagged by cumulative public TCR beta family frequency.

Via MiXCR, TCRdb re-called the reads, giving one row per CDR3 protein. The sample holds tens of thousands of distinct CDR3 sequences, 4% seen once. This clonotype appeared many times. The antigen is not known. The sequence came from a human donor in good health (CMV status not recorded). Some clones in this sample may be carry-over from other donors' samples. What was sequenced was PBMCs.

The DNA of the CDR3 is TGTGCCAGCAGCTTAGCGCCGGGGGCGAGGGAGACCCAGTACTTC. It yields the protein CASSLAPGARETQYF. This chain links TRBV7-8 with TRBJ2-5; D assignment may be TRBD1 or TRBD2 (6 bases each). The CDR3 totals 15 residues. V was clipped by 0 bases and J by 5 bases, with 13 bases between them. Per germline, CDR1 SGHVS and CDR2 FQNEAQ.